These 9 T cell receptor beta chains were all obtained from the same sample, sequenced in a study of metastatic and nonmetastatic thyroid tumors. Patients had received no treatment of any kind before thyroid surgery. TCRdb used MiXCR to call clones anew from the PCR reads. The sample has some 21,000 clones; around 25% are singletons. The sample was blood. These TCRs come from a male donor with papillary thyroid cancer or a benign thyroid nodule (not recorded which). Some clones in this sample may be carry-over from other donors' samples.

The chain links TRBV10-1 to TRBJ2-7; D is uncertain. Germline CDR1 is WNHNN and CDR2 is SYGVQD (reference sequence). The CDR3 is 13 residues long. V was trimmed by 3 bases and J by 1 base, leaving 7 bases between them. The CDR3 is CASSEGSSYEQYF. The CDR3 region has the DNA TGCGCCAGCAGTGAAGGGTCTTCCTACGAGCAGTACTTC.

A remark on this clone: Germline and junction disagree at one end, which may indicate a read error. This chain links TRBV6-9 with TRBJ2-7; maybe TRBD1 (6 bases). Per germline, CDR1 MNHGY and CDR2 SVAAGI. The CDR3 consists of 13 residues. DNA for the CDR3: TGCGCCAGCAGTGGGAGTACAGGGTCCGAGCAGTACTTC. This translates into CASSGSTGSEQYF.

The chain couples TRBV7-6 to TRBJ2-6; a weak D match, TRBD1 (5 bases). Germline-derived CDR1 and CDR2 are SGHVS and FNYEAQ. V lost 5 bases and J lost 0, with 14 bases in between. CDR3 size: 17 residues. As DNA, the CDR3 is TGTGCCAGCAGCCCGAACTCGGACAACTCTGGGGCCAACGTCCTGACTTTC. It codes for CASSPNSDNSGANVLTF.

This clone was recorded a few times. This chain connects TRBV7-9 to TRBJ1-2; D uncertain. V lost 5 bases to trimming and J lost 13 bases, with 20 bases between them. There are 13 residues in the CDR3. Germline CDR1 SEHNR, CDR2 FQNEAQ (reference sequence). The CDR3 DNA sequence: TGTGCCAGCAGCCCTCCCCTTCTGTATCCCTGCACCTTC. As protein: CASSPPLLYPCTF.

The sample holds a few counts of this clone. The chain couples TRBV6-5 to TRBJ2-1; D possibly corresponds to TRBD1 (6 bases). The CDR3 totals 16 residues. The V gene's germline CDR1 is MNHEY and CDR2 SVGAGI. V lost 0 bases and J 4 bases, leaving 13 bases between the germline ends. CDR3 in DNA: TGTGCCAGCAGTTACTCAACGGGACACAGTTACAATGAGCAGTTCTTC. It translates to CASSYSTGHSYNEQFF.

The J gene is TRBJ1-5, the V gene TRBV20-1; weak D call: TRBD1 (5 bases). The CDR3 is 16 amino acids. Trimming took off 0 bases at V and 6 bases at J, with 18 bases between the two ends. In germline, CDR1 is DFQATT, CDR2 SNEGSKA (reference sequence). The CDR3 region is CSARDPTRGVIQPQHF. CDR3 coding DNA: TGCAGTGCTAGAGATCCAACCAGAGGGGTGATTCAGCCCCAGCATTTT.

Judged by abundance, this clone is medium-sized. The chain recombines TRBV27 with TRBJ2-7, with TRBD1 identical over 8 bases. The J segment lost 4 bases and the V segment lost 5 bases, leaving 10 bases of the junction unmatched. Germline assignment: CDR1 MNHEY and CDR2 SMNVEV (reference sequence). The CDR3 covers 15 residues. For the CDR3, the DNA is TGTGCCAGCAGTCCGCGGGACAGGATGGGATACGAGCAGTACTTC. Amino acids: CASSPRDRMGYEQYF.

This clone appeared many times. The chain links TRBV7-9 to TRBJ2-1; TRBD2 matches at 8 bases. There are 15 residues in the CDR3. The trim removed 5 bases at V and 5 bases at J, leaving 8 bases unmatched. Germline V gene sequence: CDR1 SEHNR, CDR2 FQNEAQ (reference sequence). The CDR3 spells CASSPRGGGNNEQFF. Here the CDR3 DNA reads TGTGCCAGCAGCCCCCGGGGGGGGGGCAACAATGAGCAGTTCTTC. The whole variable domain, filled in from reference TRBV7-9 and TRBJ2-1, reads DTGVSQNPRHKITKRGQNVTFRCDPISEHNRLYWYRQTLGQGPEFLTYFQNEAQLEKSRLLSDRFSAERPKGSFSTLEIQRTEQGDSAMYLCASSPRGGGNNEQFFGPGTRLTVL.

The genes are TRBV2 and TRBJ2-7; 8 bases line up with TRBD2. The length of the CDR3 is 14 residues. CDR1 is SNHLY, CDR2 FYNNEI, per germline. With 6 bases clipped from V and 3 bases from J, the junction kept 7 bases outside the gene matches. The CDR3 region is CASRESSGHYEQYF. The CDR3 DNA follows: TGTGCCAGCAGAGAATCTAGCGGGCACTACGAGCAGTACTTC.